The 28 T cell receptor beta chains below come from one sample, sequenced in a study of cytomegalovirus exposure and HLA in healthy donors. PCR amplification relied on 60 Vbeta primers (plus 13 Jbeta primers). Measured with immunoSEQ multiplex PCR; TCRdb has only the in-frame clones, and not every one. The sample records about 120,000 clones, around two thirds being singletons. Material for sequencing was PBMCs. All receptors come from a woman in her forties in good health and CMV-seropositive.

This chain uses TRBV5-1 with TRBJ2-2; D is ambiguous. From germline, CDR1 is SGHRS and CDR2 YFSETQ. This CDR3 comprises 15 residues. V was shortened by 4 bases and J by 3 bases, with 13 bases between the two germline ends. CDR3 residues: CASSPRNQDTGELFF. CDR3 nucleotides: TGCGCCAGCAGCCCCCGGAATCAGGACACCGGGGAGCTGTTTTTT.

The chain recombines TRBV4-3 with TRBJ1-4; no firm D call. This CDR3 is 15 amino acids long. V was trimmed by 0 bases and J by 12 bases, leaving 17 bases between them. Germline assignment: CDR1 LGHNA and CDR2 YSLEER. DNA for the CDR3: TGCGCCAGCAGCCAAGAGCTCGGGATCCGTCAAGAACTGTTTTTT. As protein: CASSQELGIRQELFF.

V gene TRBV18 combines with J gene TRBJ1-3; D may be TRBD1 (5 bases). Germline V gene lookup returns CDR1 KGHSH and CDR2 LQKENI. V was trimmed by 3 bases and J by 0 bases, leaving 15 bases between them. This CDR3 is 17 amino acids long. The CDR3 DNA sequence: TGTGCCAGCTCACCGGTATTTGACAGTCTCTCTGGAAACACCATATATTTT. It encodes CASSPVFDSLSGNTIYF.

This clone was detected only once. V is TRBV9 and J is TRBJ2-7; 12 positions match TRBD1. Trimming cost V 4 bases and J 3 bases; bases outside gene matches: 14. The CDR3 length is 18 residues. Germline V gene lookup returns CDR1 SGDLS and CDR2 YYNGEE. The CDR3: CASSFRGQGASEGYEQYF. The CDR3 DNA follows: TGTGCCAGCAGCTTTAGGGGACAGGGGGCGTCCGAAGGCTACGAGCAGTACTTC.

J is TRBJ1-2 and V is TRBV4-3, with D unresolved. There are 13 residues in the CDR3. Looked up from germline, CDR1 is LGHNA and CDR2 is YSLEER. V lost 1 base and J lost 4, with 7 bases in between. This chain's CDR3 is CASSQGAAYGYTF. CDR3 DNA sequence: TGCGCCAGCAGCCAAGGGGCAGCCTATGGCTACACCTTC.

For the CDR3, the DNA is TGTGCCACCGGGAACACTGAAGCTTTCTTT. Its protein product is CATGNTEAFF. This chain links TRBV6-5 with TRBJ1-1, with no clear D. This CDR3 is built from 10 residues. Trimming took off 10 bases at V and 1 base at J, with 4 bases between the two ends. From germline, CDR1 is MNHEY and CDR2 SVGAGI.

The chain joins TRBV29-1 to TRBJ1-2; D gene ambiguous. CDR1 and CDR2 (germline): SQVTM, ANQGSEA. This CDR3 has 12 residues. V lost 4 bases to trimming and J lost 5 bases, with 11 bases between them. CDR3 in DNA: TGCAGCGTTGGCGGCGACCCGTATGGCTACACCTTC. Residues: CSVGGDPYGYTF.

The chain carries TRBV18 and TRBJ1-2, with TRBD1 matching over 7 bases. The CDR3 runs 16 residues. Germline CDR1 KGHSH, CDR2 LQKENI. Trimming took 4 bases from V and 0 from J; bases not matched to a gene: 8. The CDR3 DNA follows: TGTGCCAGCTCACGAGCTTCGGGACAGACTAACTATGGCTACACCTTC. It encodes CASSRASGQTNYGYTF.

The V gene is TRBV6-1, the J gene TRBJ1-1, with 9 bases identical to TRBD1. The V gene end was trimmed by 7 bases and the J gene end by 6 bases; junction bases not matched to a gene: 6. The CDR3 is made up of 13 amino acids. Germline-derived CDR1 and CDR2 are MNHNS and SASEGT. The CDR3 DNA reads TGTGCCAGCAACTCACAGGGGGCCTCTGAAGCTTTCTTT. Translated, it gives CASNSQGASEAFF.

The gene calls are TRBV5-1 and TRBJ1-2; D remains unclear. Germline CDR1 SGHRS, CDR2 YFSETQ. CDR3 size: 18 residues. Trimming shortened V by 1 base and J by 3 bases, and 22 bases separated the two germline ends. The CDR3 loop reads CASSLSLGRQGLYYGYTF. The DNA of the CDR3 is TGCGCCAGCAGCTTGTCCCTTGGGCGCCAAGGCTTGTACTATGGCTACACCTTC. Filled out from reference TRBV5-1 and TRBJ1-2, the complete variable domain reads KAGVTQTPRYLIKTRGQQVTLSCSPISGHRSVSWYQQTPGQGLQFLFEYFSETQRNKGNFPGRFSGRQFSNSRSEMNVSTLELGDSALYLCASSLSLGRQGLYYGYTFGSGTRLTVV.

CDR3 bases: TGTGCCAGCAGCGGGGACAAATTTGAAGCTTTCTTT. It yields the protein CASSGDKFEAFF. V is TRBV2 and J is TRBJ1-1, with D perhaps TRBD1 (6 bases). Trimming took 6 bases from V and 7 from J, leaving 12 bases between them. The CDR3 is 12 residues long. Germline loops: CDR1 SNHLY, CDR2 FYNNEI. The full variable domain, rest sourced from reference TRBV2 and TRBJ1-1, is EPEVTQTPSHQVTQMGQEVILRCVPISNHLYFYWYRQILGQKVEFLVSFYNNEISEKSEIFDDQFSVERPDGSNFTLKIRSTKLEDSAMYFCASSGDKFEAFFGQGTRLTVV.

This clone was seen a few times. V and J are TRBV6-5 and TRBJ1-5; D is uncertain. Deletions cut 0 bases from V and 7 bases from J, with 7 bases between. The CDR3 is made up of 13 amino acids. Germline CDR1 and CDR2: MNHEY and SVGAGI. In DNA, the CDR3 is TGTGCCAGCAGTTACTCGAGTAGACAGCCCCAGCATTTT. Its translation: CASSYSSRQPQHF.

This clone has only a few counts. The chain joins TRBV10-3 to TRBJ2-3, with TRBD2 matching over 9 bases. V was pared by 9 bases and J by 0 bases, with 13 bases of the junction left unmatched. The germline gives CDR1 ENHRY, CDR2 SYGVKD. This CDR3 has 17 residues. The CDR3: CAISASGGRGSTDTQYF. CDR3 bases: TGTGCCATTTCAGCGAGCGGGGGGCGGGGTAGCACAGATACGCAGTATTTT.

The rearrangement links TRBV5-5 to TRBJ1-1; D unclear. The CDR3 contains 14 residues. Germline CDR1 and CDR2: SGHKS and YYEKEE (reference sequence). Trimming removed 0 bases at V and 4 bases at J, with 10 bases between. In nucleotides, the CDR3 is TGTGCCAGCAGCTTGGAACCTACGGGCACTGAAGCTTTCTTT. It yields the protein CASSLEPTGTEAFF.

This chain links TRBV6-5 with TRBJ1-1; D may be TRBD1 (6 bases). The CDR3 length is 15 residues. The V end lost 4 bases, the J end lost 1 base, and 13 bases lay between the germline ends. Germline CDR1 reads MNHEY; CDR2 reads SVGAGI. CDR3 DNA: TGTGCCAGCAGTTTGATCCCGGGACAGAACACTGAAGCTTTCTTT. Residues: CASSLIPGQNTEAFF.

This chain links TRBV7-9 with TRBJ2-7; D might be TRBD2 (6 bases). CDR3 length: 14 residues. Between the trimmed V and J ends, which lost 5 bases and 2 bases, there was a span of 13 bases. The germline gives CDR1 SEHNR, CDR2 FQNEAQ (reference sequence). The CDR3 coding sequence is TGTGCCAGCAGCCTCGCCGGGACTGCCTACGAGCAGTACTTC. Translating gives CASSLAGTAYEQYF.

This clone was seen more than once but under ten times. The rearrangement joins TRBV18 to TRBJ1-1; 7 positions match TRBD1. This CDR3 is 14 amino acids long. Germline trimming cut 3 bases from V and 3 bases from J; bases unmatched to any gene: 4. Germline V lookup: CDR1 KGHSH, CDR2 LQKENI. The CDR3: CASSPSRGDTEAFF. The CDR3 DNA reads TGTGCCAGCTCACCTAGCAGGGGGGACACTGAAGCTTTCTTT.

This chain links TRBV6-1 with TRBJ1-5; 8 nucleotides match TRBD1. V was clipped by 4 bases and J by 6 bases; unmatched bases: 5. The CDR3 spans 14 residues. Germline V gene sequence: CDR1 MNHNS, CDR2 SASEGT. The CDR3: CASSAGGGLQPQHF. Written as DNA, the CDR3 is TGTGCCAGCAGTGCAGGGGGCGGACTTCAGCCCCAGCATTTT.

The V gene is TRBV5-1, the J gene TRBJ2-7; 8 positions match TRBD1. The CDR3 consists of 12 residues. CDR1 SGHRS and CDR2 YFSETQ come from the germline V gene. The trim removed 4 bases at V and 5 bases at J, leaving 2 bases unmatched. CDR3 nucleotides: TGCGCCAGCAGCGCGGACAGGGACGAGCAGTACTTC. This codes for CASSADRDEQYF.

The chain links TRBV29-1 to TRBJ1-3, with 8 nucleotides matching TRBD1. The CDR3 extends over 13 amino acids. CDR1 and CDR2 from the germline V gene are SQVTM and ANQGSEA. V was pared by 7 bases and J by 2 bases, with 4 bases of the junction left unmatched. For the CDR3, the DNA is TGCAGCGGGCCACAGGGGGCTGGAAACACCATATATTTT. It yields the protein CSGPQGAGNTIYF.

The chain carries TRBV5-4 and TRBJ1-2; 7 positions agree with TRBD1. V dropped 2 bases and J dropped 2; count of bases not matched to a gene: 6. The length of the CDR3 is 15 residues. Germline CDR1 is SGHNT and CDR2 is YYREEE (reference sequence). The CDR3 region has the DNA TGTGCCAGCAGCTTTGACAGGGTAGGAAACTATGGCTACACCTTC. Translation: CASSFDRVGNYGYTF.

This clone was observed a handful of times. The J gene is TRBJ1-1, the V gene TRBV7-6, with 10 bases identical to TRBD1. V lost 10 bases to trimming and J lost 4 bases; unmatched junction nucleotides: 3. The germline CDR1 and CDR2 sequences are SGHVS and FNYEAQ. CDR3 length equals 12 residues. The CDR3 loop reads CATRTGGTEAFF. DNA of the CDR3: TGTGCCACCAGGACAGGGGGCACTGAAGCTTTCTTT.

V and J are TRBV2 and TRBJ1-2; tentative D call: TRBD1 (6 bases). This CDR3 contains 13 residues. Looked up from germline, CDR1 is SNHLY and CDR2 is FYNNEI. The ends were cut back, 1 base at V and 6 bases at J, with 9 bases in the middle. CDR3 loop: CASSEGTEDGYTF. The CDR3 DNA reads as TGTGCCAGCAGTGAAGGGACAGAGGATGGCTACACCTTC. The full variable domain, its missing parts supplied by reference TRBV2 and TRBJ1-2, is EPEVTQTPSHQVTQMGQEVILRCVPISNHLYFYWYRQILGQKVEFLVSFYNNEISEKSEIFDDQFSVERPDGSNFTLKIRSTKLEDSAMYFCASSEGTEDGYTFGSGTRLTVV.

The table lists this clone with a few counts. V usage is TRBV2 and J usage is TRBJ2-5; no definite D call. The length of the CDR3 is 18 residues. Looked up from germline, CDR1 is SNHLY and CDR2 is FYNNEI. V was trimmed by 6 bases and J by 1 base, leaving 24 bases between them. CDR3 nucleotides: TGTGCCAGCAGCGTCCTGGTGGGTCGAGGAGCGATCCAAGAGACCCAGTACTTC. Amino acids: CASSVLVGRGAIQETQYF.

This chain links TRBV7-6 with TRBJ2-1; 7 positions agree with TRBD2. The junction had 4 bases not matched to a gene; V was cut back by 5 bases and J by 0 bases. CDR3 length equals 15 residues. Per the germline V gene, CDR1 is SGHVS and CDR2 is FNYEAQ. Here the CDR3 DNA reads TGTGCCAGCAGCAAAGGCGGGAGCTCCTACAATGAGCAGTTCTTC. Protein: CASSKGGSSYNEQFF. The whole variable domain, filled in from reference TRBV7-6 and TRBJ2-1, reads GAGVSQSPRYKVTKRGQDVALRCDPISGHVSLYWYRQALGQGPEFLTYFNYEAQQDKSGLPNDRFSAERPEGSISTLTIQRTEQRDSAMYRCASSKGGSSYNEQFFGPGTRLTVL.

Only a few counts were recorded for this clone. Other DNA sequences of this sample code for an identical CDR3. This rearrangement joins TRBV5-1 to TRBJ2-7; 7 nucleotides line up with TRBD2. CDR3 length: 15 amino acids. Trimming cost V 0 bases and J 0 bases; bases outside gene matches: 3. Germline V gene lookup returns CDR1 SGHRS and CDR2 YFSETQ. This CDR3 is CASSLAAGSSYEQYF. The CDR3 region has the DNA TGCGCCAGCAGCTTGGCAGCGGGGAGCTCCTACGAGCAGTACTTC.

The chain couples TRBV5-1 to TRBJ2-1, with D maybe TRBD2 (6 bases). Per the germline V gene, CDR1 is SGHRS and CDR2 is YFSETQ. Deletions cut 0 bases from V and 5 bases from J, with 12 bases between. This CDR3 has 15 amino acids. CDR3 sequence: CASSLAGEPDNEQFF. The CDR3 DNA reads as TGCGCCAGCAGCTTGGCGGGAGAACCCGACAATGAGCAGTTCTTC.

The V gene is TRBV7-9, the J gene TRBJ1-2; D unclear. Germline CDR1 and CDR2: SEHNR and FQNEAQ (reference sequence). The CDR3 is 12 amino acids. The V end lost 1 base, the J end lost 4 bases, and 4 bases lay between the germline ends. CDR3 nucleotide sequence: TGTGCCAGCAGCTTAGACAGCTATGGCTACACCTTC. It translates to CASSLDSYGYTF.